The sequence of this TCR beta chain was determined in a study of shared clonotypes between healthy human individuals. On the study more broadly: Each donor's CD4 naive and CD4 memory cells filled three plates apiece, CD8 naive two, and CD8 memory one.

Comments on this clone: Its antigen remains unidentified.

The table came from immunoSEQ multiplex PCR; TCRdb's copy has only in-frame clones and leaves some out. The table includes about 1.1 million clones, 77% detected once. The study's findings and limits: Non-shared clonotypes had lower generation probabilities than clonotypes shared by all four sorted-subset donors. Naive CD4 clonotypes overlapped across several donors at approximately 5%.

CDR3 size: 15 residues. The germline V gene has CDR1 LGHNA and CDR2 YNFKEQ. Trimming cost V 0 bases and J 4 bases, with 12 bases left between them. The sample taken for sequencing was memory CD4+ T cells from PBMCs. Subset reported: CD45RA-negative fraction. V and J are TRBV4-2 and TRBJ1-2; D is ambiguous. The TCR comes from a man between 18 and 29 years old in good health. Some clones in this sample may be carry-over from other donors' samples. This chain's CDR3 is CASSQDGYSGYGYTF. DNA for the CDR3: TGTGCCAGCAGCCAAGATGGTTACAGCGGCTATGGCTACACCTTC.